This T cell receptor (beta chain) derives from a study of cytomegalovirus exposure and HLA in healthy donors. Study summary: In a previous analysis, 110 million or so unique TCR beta sequences were found from 150 million to 200 million T cells. Study-wide findings and caveats: A later analysis found that most CMV-associated TCR beta chains appeared HLA-restricted.

Deletions cut 2 bases from V and 6 bases from J, with 8 bases between. This CDR3 contains 12 residues. The V gene's germline CDR1 is GTSNPN and CDR2 SVGIG (reference sequence). It was with 60 Vbeta and 13 Jbeta primers that the PCR ran. Assay used: immunoSEQ multiplex PCR; TCRdb lists only in-frame clones, some missing. The table includes roughly 180,000 clones, roughly 77% detected once. As regards this clone: What it binds is unknown.

Sequencing was done on a sample of PBMCs. The chain employs TRBV30 and TRBJ2-1; the D is unclear. The clonotype originates from a young woman in good health and CMV-seronegative. The CDR3 sequence is CAWSPISNEQFF. The CDR3 coding sequence is TGTGCCTGGAGTCCTATAAGCAATGAGCAGTTCTTC. Using reference TRBV30 and TRBJ2-1 for the parts outside the CDR3, the full variable domain is SQTIHQWPATLVQPVGSPLSLECTVEGTSNPNLYWYRQAAGRGLQLLFYSVGIGQISSEVPQNLSASRPQDRQFILSSKKLLLSDSGFYLCAWSPISNEQFFGPGTRLTVL.